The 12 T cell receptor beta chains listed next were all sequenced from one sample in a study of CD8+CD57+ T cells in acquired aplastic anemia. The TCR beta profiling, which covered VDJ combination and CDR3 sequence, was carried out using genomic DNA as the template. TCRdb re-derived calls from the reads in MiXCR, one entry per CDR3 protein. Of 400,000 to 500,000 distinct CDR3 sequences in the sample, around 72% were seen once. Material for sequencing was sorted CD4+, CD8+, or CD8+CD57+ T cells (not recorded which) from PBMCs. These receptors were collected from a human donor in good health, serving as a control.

The CDR3, as DNA: TGTGCCATCAGCGCCGACAGCAGCCGTTCACCCCTCCACTTT. Translating it yields CAISADSSRSPLHF. The chain recombines TRBV10-3 with TRBJ1-6; tentatively, D is TRBD1 (5 bases). The CDR3 runs to 14 residues. The ends were cut back, 6 bases at V and 9 bases at J, with 15 bases in the middle. The germline gives CDR1 ENHRY, CDR2 SYGVKD.

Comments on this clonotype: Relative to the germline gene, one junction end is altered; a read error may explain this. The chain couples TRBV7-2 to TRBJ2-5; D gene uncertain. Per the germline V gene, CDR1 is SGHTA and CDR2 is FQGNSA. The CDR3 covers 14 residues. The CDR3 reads CASSLAWATENQYF. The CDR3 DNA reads TGTGCCAGCAGCTTAGCCTGGGCAACGGAGAACCAGTACTTC.

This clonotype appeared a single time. The CDR3 DNA reads TGTGCCACCAGCATAGAGCGCGCCACCTATAAGCAGTACTTC. It encodes CATSIERATYKQYF. The genes are TRBV15 and TRBJ2-3; D is undetermined. The J call may be incorrect, as the DNA end agrees better with TRBJ2-7. There are 14 residues in the CDR3. Per germline, CDR1 LNHNV and CDR2 YYDKDF (reference sequence).

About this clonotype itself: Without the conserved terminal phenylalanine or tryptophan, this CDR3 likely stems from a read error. CDR3 DNA sequence: TGTGCCAGCAGGATAGGGGGGCGCGGGACAGATACGCAGTATCTT. Translating gives CASRIGGRGTDTQYL. The chain joins TRBV24-1 to TRBJ2-3, with D possibly being TRBD1 or TRBD2 (6 bases each). The CDR3 is 15 residues long. CDR1 and CDR2 (germline): KGHDR, SFDVKD. Trimming removed 11 bases at V and 3 bases at J, with 20 bases between.

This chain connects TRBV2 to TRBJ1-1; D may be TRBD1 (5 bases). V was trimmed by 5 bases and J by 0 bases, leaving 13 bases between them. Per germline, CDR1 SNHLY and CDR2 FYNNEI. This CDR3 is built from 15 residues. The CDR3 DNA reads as TGTGCCAGCAGTATCCAGGGTTTTATGAACACTGAAGCTTTCTTT. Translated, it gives CASSIQGFMNTEAFF.

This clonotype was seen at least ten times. Here the CDR3 reads CASSEGQGSRGYTF. The CDR3 nucleotides are TGCGCCAGCAGCGAAGGACAGGGGTCGCGCGGCTACACCTTC. V and J are TRBV5-1 and TRBJ1-2, with TRBD1 identical over 9 bases. Germline values: CDR1 SGHRS, CDR2 YFSETQ. This CDR3 spans 14 amino acids. Losses at the gene ends were 4 bases for V and 8 bases for J; bases not matched to a gene: 9. The full variable domain, its missing parts supplied by reference TRBV5-1 and TRBJ1-2, is KAGVTQTPRYLIKTRGQQVTLSCSPISGHRSVSWYQQTPGQGLQFLFEYFSETQRNKGNFPGRFSGRQFSNSRSEMNVSTLELGDSALYLCASSEGQGSRGYTFGSGTRLTVV.

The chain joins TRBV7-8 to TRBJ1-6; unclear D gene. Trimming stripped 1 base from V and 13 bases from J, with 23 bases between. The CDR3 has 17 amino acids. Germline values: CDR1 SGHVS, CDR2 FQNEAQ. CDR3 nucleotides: TGTGCCAGCAGCTTAGTGTCCGGCGGTTACACAGATACGCCCCTCCACTTT. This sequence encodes CASSLVSGGYTDTPLHF.

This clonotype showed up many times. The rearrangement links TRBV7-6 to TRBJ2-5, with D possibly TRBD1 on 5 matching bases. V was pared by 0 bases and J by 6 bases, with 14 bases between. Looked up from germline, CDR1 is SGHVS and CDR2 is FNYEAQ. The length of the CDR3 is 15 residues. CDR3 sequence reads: CASSLALAGMKTQYF. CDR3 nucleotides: TGTGCCAGCAGCTTAGCGTTGGCAGGGATGAAGACCCAGTACTTC.

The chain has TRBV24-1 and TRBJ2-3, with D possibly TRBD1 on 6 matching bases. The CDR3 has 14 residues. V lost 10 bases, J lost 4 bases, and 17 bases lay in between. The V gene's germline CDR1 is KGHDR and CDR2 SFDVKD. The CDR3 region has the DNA TGTGCCACGACGGCAGGGGTCGTCCCAGATACGCAGTATTTT. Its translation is CATTAGVVPDTQYF.

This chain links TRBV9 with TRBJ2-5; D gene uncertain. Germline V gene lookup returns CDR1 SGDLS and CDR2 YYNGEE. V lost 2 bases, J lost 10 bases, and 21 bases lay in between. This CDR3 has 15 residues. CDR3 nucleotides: TGTGCCAGCAGCGTGCGCTTCACAGATACGCAGTACCAGTACTTC. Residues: CASSVRFTDTQYQYF.

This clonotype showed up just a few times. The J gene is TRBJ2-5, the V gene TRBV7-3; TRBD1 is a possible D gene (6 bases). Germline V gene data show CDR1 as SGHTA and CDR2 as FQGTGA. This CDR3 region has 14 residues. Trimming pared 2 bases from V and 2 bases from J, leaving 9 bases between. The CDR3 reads CASSLEGTQETQYF. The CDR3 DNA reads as TGTGCCAGCAGCTTAGAGGGGACACAAGAGACCCAGTACTTC.

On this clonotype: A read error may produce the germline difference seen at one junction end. In DNA, the CDR3 is TGCGCCAGCAGCGTGGGGCTCCTGGTGACCCAGTACTTC. This gives the protein CASSVGLLVTQYF. This chain uses TRBV7-3 with TRBJ2-5, with D possibly matching TRBD1 (5 bases). The CDR3 runs to 13 residues. Per the germline V gene, CDR1 is SGHTA and CDR2 is FQGTGA.